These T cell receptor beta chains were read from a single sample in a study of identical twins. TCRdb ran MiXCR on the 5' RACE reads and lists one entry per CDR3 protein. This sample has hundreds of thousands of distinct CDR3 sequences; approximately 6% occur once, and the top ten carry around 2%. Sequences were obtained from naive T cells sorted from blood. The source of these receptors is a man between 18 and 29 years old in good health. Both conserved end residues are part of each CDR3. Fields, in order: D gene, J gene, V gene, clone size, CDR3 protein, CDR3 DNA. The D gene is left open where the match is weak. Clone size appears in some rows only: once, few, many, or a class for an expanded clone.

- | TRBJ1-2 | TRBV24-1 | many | CATSDPPYYGYTF | TGTGCCACCAGTGACCCTCCATACTATGGCTACACCTTC
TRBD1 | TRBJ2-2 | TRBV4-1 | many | CASRDREFTGELFF | TGCGCCAGCAGGGACAGGGAGTTCACCGGGGAGCTGTTTTTT
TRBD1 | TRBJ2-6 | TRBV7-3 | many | CASSLSIPGQGSGANVLTF | TGTGCCAGCAGCTTGTCAATACCGGGACAGGGTTCTGGGGCCAACGTCCTGACTTTC
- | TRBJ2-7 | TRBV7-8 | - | CASSPLVGDYEQYF | TGTGCCAGCAGCCCACTGGTAGGGGACTACGAGCAGTACTTC
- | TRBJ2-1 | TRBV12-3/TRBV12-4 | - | CASSLISWSSYNEQFF | TGTGCCAGCAGTTTAATTAGCTGGAGCTCCTACAATGAGCAGTTCTTC
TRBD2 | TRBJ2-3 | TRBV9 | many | CASSVVSSGSRDTQYF | TGTGCCAGCAGCGTAGTGAGTAGCGGGAGTCGGGATACGCAGTATTTT
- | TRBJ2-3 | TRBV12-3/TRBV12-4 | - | CASSYVTDTQYF | TGTGCCAGCAGCTACGTCACAGATACGCAGTATTTT
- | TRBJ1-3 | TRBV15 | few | CATSLVQVNTIYF | TGTGCCACCAGCCTTGTACAGGTGAACACCATATATTTT
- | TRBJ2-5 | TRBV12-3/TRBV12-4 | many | CASSLGVQETQYF | TGTGCCAGCAGTTTAGGGGTGCAAGAGACCCAGTACTTC
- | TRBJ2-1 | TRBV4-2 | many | CASSQAAETSFYNEQFF | TGTGCCAGCAGCCAAGCGGCGGAAACCTCTTTCTACAATGAGCAGTTCTTC
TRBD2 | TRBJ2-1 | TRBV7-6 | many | CASSSGLEYNEQFF | TGTGCCAGCAGCTCGGGACTAGAATACAATGAGCAGTTCTTC
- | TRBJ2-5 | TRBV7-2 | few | CASSPGGAGQETQYF | TGTGCCAGCAGTCCTGGAGGGGCGGGACAAGAGACCCAGTACTTC
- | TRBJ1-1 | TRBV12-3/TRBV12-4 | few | CASSLTSVEAFF | TGTGCCAGCAGTTTAACGTCGGTAGAAGCTTTCTTT
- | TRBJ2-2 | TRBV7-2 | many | CASSLQGKMAGELFF | TGTGCCAGCAGCTTACAGGGGAAGATGGCCGGGGAGCTGTTTTTT
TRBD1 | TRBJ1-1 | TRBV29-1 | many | CSGWDRLNTEAFF | TGCAGCGGTTGGGACAGGTTGAACACTGAAGCTTTCTTT
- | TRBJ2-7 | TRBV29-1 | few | CSAQTGPSYEQYF | TGCAGCGCTCAGACAGGTCCGTCCTACGAGCAGTACTTC
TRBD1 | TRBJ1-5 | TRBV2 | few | CAASGTGGISSNQPQHF | TGTGCCGCAAGCGGGACAGGGGGAATCAGTAGCAATCAGCCCCAGCATTTT
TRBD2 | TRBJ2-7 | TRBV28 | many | CASSLKAGGSYEQYF | TGTGCCAGCAGTTTGAAAGCGGGAGGTTCCTACGAGCAGTACTTC
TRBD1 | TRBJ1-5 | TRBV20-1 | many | CSAREGTGNQPQHF | TGCAGTGCTAGAGAGGGGACAGGCAATCAGCCCCAGCATTTT
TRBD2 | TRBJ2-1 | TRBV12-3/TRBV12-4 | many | CASRGFGGGSYNEQFF | TGTGCCAGCCGTGGGTTTGGGGGAGGGTCCTACAATGAGCAGTTCTTC